This TCR beta chain was sequenced in a study of cytomegalovirus exposure and HLA in healthy donors. PCR amplification relied on 60 Vbeta primers (plus 13 Jbeta primers). Data came from immunoSEQ multiplex PCR; TCRdb stores just in-frame clones and leaves some out. The data contain about 230,000 clones, over 70% of them seen just once; the ten biggest clones take up 2.7%. Points from the study as a whole: The study carried out a later analysis of TCR beta sequences. It associated about 15,000 of them with specific HLA alleles at a false discovery rate of 0.05. A later analysis reported that several of the most significant clusters appeared to be linked to common viral pathogens, among them Epstein-Barr virus. The majority of TCR sequences were rare, yet some public TCRs appeared in many donors. Further analysis, carried out later, found HLA-associated TCR beta chains more clonally expanded than equally common other chains.

Germline CDR1 reads MGHRA; CDR2 reads YSYEKL. This CDR3 spans 14 amino acids. The V gene end was trimmed by 0 bases and the J gene end by 8 bases; junction bases not matched to a gene: 5. This clone has a handful of counts. The antigen remains unidentified. The receptor's source is a woman aged 60-70 years in good health and CMV-seropositive. Material for sequencing was PBMCs. V and J are TRBV4-1 and TRBJ1-1, with TRBD1 identical over 8 bases. The CDR3 loop reads CASSQEDREREAFF. The CDR3 nucleotides read TGCGCCAGCAGCCAAGAGGACAGGGAACGAGAAGCTTTCTTT.